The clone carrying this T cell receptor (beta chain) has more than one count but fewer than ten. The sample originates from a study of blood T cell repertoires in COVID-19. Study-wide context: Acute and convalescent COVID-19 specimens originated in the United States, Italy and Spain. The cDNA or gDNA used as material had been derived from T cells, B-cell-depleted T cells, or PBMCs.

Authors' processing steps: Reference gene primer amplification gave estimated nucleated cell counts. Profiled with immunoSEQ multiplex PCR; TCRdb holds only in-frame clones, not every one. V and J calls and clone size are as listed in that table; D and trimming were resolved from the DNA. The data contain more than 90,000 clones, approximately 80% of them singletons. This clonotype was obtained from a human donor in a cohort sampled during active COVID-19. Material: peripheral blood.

DNA for the CDR3: TGTGCCAGCACCGCGGACACCTCCAATCAGCCCCAGCATTTT. Translation gives CASTADTSNQPQHF. The V gene is TRBV2, the J gene TRBJ1-5, with D possibly matching TRBD1 (5 bases). V lost 7 bases, J lost 3 bases, and 13 bases lay in between. In germline, CDR1 is SNHLY, CDR2 FYNNEI. The CDR3 covers 14 residues.